Shown below are 8 T cell receptor beta chains from a single sample sequenced in a study of T cells expressing NK-cell markers. TCRdb derives one entry per CDR3 protein from the 5' RACE reads, leaving out DNA. In total, the table holds roughly 390,000 distinct CDR3 sequences. The specimen sequenced was blood T cells: a sorted CD56 or NKG2C T cell subset, CD4+ or CD8+ T cells, or bulk PBMC T cells (not recorded which). The source is a man aged 18-70 years in good health.

V is TRBV20-1 and J is TRBJ1-5; TCRdb outputs TRBD1, but without DNA this stays unchecked. This CDR3 comprises 13 residues. Germline CDR1 DFQATT, CDR2 SNEGSKA (reference sequence). This CDR3 is CSAYRASNQPQHF.

The chain uses TRBV5-6 and TRBJ1-5; TCRdb lists TRBD1, though no DNA is available to test this call. The CDR3 consists of 17 residues. Germline V gene sequence: CDR1 SGHDT, CDR2 YYEEEE. The CDR3 here is CASSLAIGGRGIEPQHF.

V and J are TRBV5-5 and TRBJ1-6; the D gene TCRdb calls, TRBD1, cannot be checked with no DNA. Germline CDR1 SGHKS, CDR2 YYEKEE (reference sequence). The CDR3 is 16 amino acids. The CDR3 loop is CASSLAGVSYNSPLHF.

This sequence joins TRBV20-1 and TRBJ2-1. This CDR3 contains 13 residues. Per the germline V gene, CDR1 is DFQATT and CDR2 is SNEGSKA (reference sequence). CDR3 sequence: CSAEDRNYNEQFF.

The chain uses TRBV7-9 and TRBJ2-5; TCRdb picks TRBD2, but there is no DNA to check that call. This CDR3 comprises 15 residues. The germline CDR1 and CDR2 sequences are SEHNR and FQNEAQ (reference sequence). The CDR3 sequence is CASSHSGGRIKTQYF.

The chain links TRBV7-9 to TRBJ2-5; TCRdb returns TRBD2, unconfirmable since there is no DNA. The CDR3 is made up of 14 amino acids. Germline V CDR1 and CDR2: SEHNR, FQNEAQ (reference sequence). The CDR3 is CASSPTGLRGTQYF.

The chain carries TRBV4-1 and TRBJ2-6; absent DNA, TCRdb's TRBD1 call cannot be checked. Germline CDR1 MGHRA, CDR2 YSYEKL. This CDR3 region has 18 residues. The CDR3 region is CASSPGQGPLSGANVLTF.

This chain uses TRBV3-1 with TRBJ2-3; TCRdb gives TRBD1 as the D gene, but with no DNA this cannot be confirmed. This CDR3 is 19 amino acids long. Germline CDR1 is LGHDT and CDR2 is YNNKEL (reference sequence). CDR3: CASSQSPGQGLSSTDTQYF.